A selection of T cell receptor beta chains follows, all from one sample in a study of human T cells and chemical hapten exposure. TCRdb itself ran the RACE reads through MiXCR, one entry per CDR3 protein. The profile shows some 82,000 distinct CDR3 sequences, about 10% of them singletons. The specimen comprised whole blood, sampled in connection with sensitization to the hapten diphenylcyclopropenone (DPC). The receptors originated from a woman aged 45 to 65 with alopecia areata. Some clones in this sample may be carry-over from other donors' samples. The CDR3 runs from the conserved cysteine through the conserved F or W. D genes are given only for firm matches. Some rows have no size entry. The others give once, few or many, or a class for an expanded clone.

TRBV5-5	-	15	TRBJ1-5	few	CASSPTAGGNQPQHF	TGTGCCAGCAGTCCTACCGCGGGGGGCAATCAGCCCCAGCATTTT
TRBV18	-	13	TRBJ2-2	few	CASSSDLTGELFF	TGTGCCAGCTCATCAGACTTAACCGGGGAGCTGTTTTTT
TRBV3-1	-	16	TRBJ2-4	many	CASSQVGSLAKNIQYF	TGTGCCAGCAGCCAAGTGGGTTCCCTAGCCAAAAACATTCAGTACTTC
TRBV10-2	TRBD2	17	TRBJ2-4	many	CASSAPDSGVAKNIQYF	TGCGCCAGCAGTGCGCCCGACAGCGGGGTAGCCAAAAACATTCAGTACTTC
TRBV30	TRBD1	15	TRBJ2-7	-	CAWSSPRQGSYEQYF	TGTGCCTGGAGTTCTCCGCGACAGGGATCCTACGAGCAGTACTTC
TRBV10-3	-	14	TRBJ2-7	many	CAISEGRAAYEQYF	TGTGCCATCAGTGAAGGGCGGGCCGCCTACGAGCAGTACTTC
TRBV27	TRBD1	15	TRBJ1-5	many	CASSPRQGRIQPQHF	TGTGCCAGCAGTCCTCGACAGGGGCGGATTCAGCCCCAGCATTTT
TRBV19	TRBD2	15	TRBJ2-3	many	CASNALAGGEDTQYF	TGTGCCAGTAACGCCCTAGCGGGGGGGGAAGATACGCAGTATTTT
TRBV3-1	TRBD1	15	TRBJ1-4	-	CASSSLGTDYEKLFF	TGTGCCAGCAGCTCCCTCGGGACAGATTATGAAAAACTGTTTTTT
TRBV7-3	TRBD2	15	TRBJ2-7	-	CASSLTSGNPYEQYF	TGTGCCAGCAGCTTGACTAGCGGGAATCCCTACGAGCAGTACTTC
TRBV7-8	TRBD1	14	TRBJ2-7	-	CASSRRDSLGEQYF	TGTGCCAGCAGCCGCCGGGACAGCCTTGGCGAGCAGTACTTC
TRBV7-2	-	13	TRBJ2-7	many	CASSLIPSYEQYF	TGTGCCAGCAGCTTAATTCCCTCCTACGAGCAGTACTTC
TRBV10-1	TRBD1	15	TRBJ2-3	-	CASTPTGAPTDTQYF	TGCGCCAGCACCCCGACAGGGGCGCCCACAGATACGCAGTATTTT
TRBV28	-	12	TRBJ2-7	-	CASSLWVYEQYF	TGTGCCAGCAGTTTGTGGGTCTACGAGCAGTACTTC
TRBV28	-	12	TRBJ1-2	many	CASTVANYGYTF	TGTGCCAGCACTGTGGCAAACTATGGCTACACCTTC
TRBV24-1	-	16	TRBJ2-2	few	CATSDMTRGNTGELFF	TGTGCCACCAGTGATATGACGAGGGGGAACACCGGGGAGCTGTTTTTT
TRBV28	TRBD2	16	TRBJ2-4	-	CASSLLMPGGRNIQYF	TGTGCCAGCAGTTTACTGATGCCGGGAGGGAGGAACATTCAGTACTTC
TRBV7-2	TRBD2	17	TRBJ2-2	-	CASSPEGVAGRAGELFF	TGTGCCAGCAGCCCCGAAGGAGTAGCGGGGCGGGCCGGGGAGCTGTTTTTT
TRBV3-2	-	17	TRBJ2-1	many	CASSHLPWDKGGNEQFF	TGTGCCAGCAGCCACCTCCCCTGGGACAAAGGCGGCAATGAGCAGTTCTTC
TRBV27	-	14	TRBJ1-5	few	CASSPLGVSQPQHF	TGTGCCAGCAGTCCCTTAGGGGTTTCTCAGCCCCAGCATTTT
TRBV12-3/TRBV12-4	TRBD1	14	TRBJ2-7	many	CASSTRQGSYEQYF	TGTGCCAGCAGCACCCGACAGGGATCCTACGAGCAGTACTTC
TRBV18	-	13	TRBJ1-6	-	CASSPREVSPLHF	TGTGCCAGCTCACCACGAGAAGTTTCACCCCTCCACTTT
TRBV10-1	-	12	TRBJ1-1	-	CASSDDSGGAFF	TGCGCCAGCAGTGATGATAGTGGGGGCGCTTTCTTT
TRBV5-1	-	14	TRBJ2-1	many	CASSFGNSYNEQFF	TGCGCCAGCAGCTTCGGGAACTCCTACAATGAGCAGTTCTTC
TRBV29-1	TRBD1	13	TRBJ1-2	many	CSVNRDSNYGYTF	TGCAGCGTAAACCGGGACAGTAACTATGGCTACACCTTC
TRBV28	-	13	TRBJ1-2	many	CAAMDSPPYGYTF	TGTGCCGCGATGGATTCCCCACCCTATGGCTACACCTTC
TRBV2	-	13	TRBJ2-3	-	CASSESSVDTQYF	TGTGCCAGCAGTGAAAGCTCGGTGGATACGCAGTATTTT
TRBV10-1	TRBD2	18	TRBJ2-7	many	CASSESLGTSRNSYEQYF	TGCGCCAGCAGTGAGTCTTTAGGGACTAGCAGGAACTCCTACGAGCAGTACTTC